The 19 T cell receptor beta chains given below trace back to one sample, sequenced in a study of response to subunit inactivated influenza vaccine. Using its own MiXCR run on the RT-PCR reads, TCRdb lists one record per CDR3 protein. Of over 750,000 distinct CDR3 sequences in the sample, around 20% were seen once. The sequencing used PBMCs from blood, collected roughly 5 days after vaccination. All receptors derive from a man aged 50 or older who received an inactivated influenza vaccine.

This clonotype occurred a few times. CDR3 DNA: TGCAGTGCCCCCCGTGAGTACGGCCCCTACGAGCAGTACTTC. Residues: CSAPREYGPYEQYF. The chain uses TRBV20-1 and TRBJ2-7; D remains ambiguous. Trimming removed 6 bases from V and 2 bases from J, with 17 bases in between. Germline-derived CDR1 and CDR2 are DFQATT and SNEGSKA (reference sequence). CDR3 length: 14 amino acids.

This clonotype was recorded a few times. Here the CDR3 reads CSANRQGSFYEQYF. In nucleotides, the CDR3 is TGCAGTGCCAACAGACAGGGATCTTTCTACGAGCAGTACTTC. This sequence joins TRBV20-1 and TRBJ2-7, with 7 bases lining up with TRBD1. Germline CDR1 and CDR2: DFQATT and SNEGSKA (reference sequence). The junction had 11 bases not matched to a gene; V was cut back by 6 bases and J by 3 bases. CDR3 size: 14 residues.

This clonotype has just a few counts. The chain has TRBV24-1 and TRBJ2-5, with TRBD2 identical over 16 bases. The germline CDR1 and CDR2 sequences are KGHDR and SFDVKD. The CDR3 has 18 residues. Trimming cost V 3 bases and J 3 bases; bases outside gene matches: 6. CDR3 nucleotides: TGTGCCACCAGTGATCCTTCCGGGACTAGCGGGGGGGAAGAGACCCAGTACTTC. Translated: CATSDPSGTSGGEETQYF.

This chain uses TRBV28 with TRBJ1-1; no clear D gene. Germline lookup yields CDR1 MDHEN and CDR2 SYDVKM. Deletions cut 1 base from V and 6 bases from J, with 9 bases between. This CDR3 is 13 amino acids long. CDR3 coding DNA: TGTGCCAGCAGTTTATTAAGCAGCTCTGAAGCTTTCTTT. Translated: CASSLLSSSEAFF.

In this sample, this clonotype turned up a few times. V usage is TRBV7-2 and J usage is TRBJ2-2; weak D call: TRBD2 (5 bases). Per the germline V gene, CDR1 is SGHTA and CDR2 is FQGNSA. CDR3 length: 13 amino acids. V was cut by 5 bases and J by 3 bases, with 7 bases left in between. The CDR3 here is CASSRLYTGELFF. CDR3 DNA sequence: TGTGCCAGCAGCAGACTATACACCGGGGAGCTGTTTTTT.

In the case of this clonotype: This could be a read error, since a much larger clone is one nucleotide away. The chain uses TRBV20-1 and TRBJ1-5; D not resolved. V was clipped by 8 bases and J by 11 bases, with 19 bases between them. Germline CDR1 reads DFQATT; CDR2 reads SNEGSKA (reference sequence). The CDR3 covers 12 residues. CDR3 protein: CSSDPLGQTQHF. The CDR3 region has the DNA TGCAGTTCGGACCCCTTAGGGCAGACCCAGCATTTT.

The chain's CDR3 is CSVDAAGGYNEQFF. The CDR3 nucleotides read TGCAGCGTTGACGCCGCGGGGGGGTACAATGAGCAGTTCTTC. V usage is TRBV29-1 and J usage is TRBJ2-1; TRBD2 agrees at 9 bases. CDR1 is SQVTM and CDR2 is ANQGSEA in the germline V gene. The CDR3 is made up of 14 amino acids. With V trimmed by 3 bases and J by 4 bases, 4 bases remained unmatched.

This sequence joins TRBV20-1 and TRBJ1-1; a possible D gene is TRBD1 (6 bases). This CDR3 spans 16 amino acids. V lost 1 base to trimming and J lost 0 bases, with 15 bases between them. Germline V lookup: CDR1 DFQATT, CDR2 SNEGSKA (reference sequence). The DNA of the CDR3 is TGCAGTGCTAGAGGGGACACCTCCCTTGTGAACACTGAAGCTTTCTTT. Translated: CSARGDTSLVNTEAFF.

The chain is built from TRBV6-5 and TRBJ1-2; D unclear. V was pared by 2 bases and J by 5 bases, with 9 bases between. This CDR3 spans 13 amino acids. From germline, CDR1 is MNHEY and CDR2 SVGAGI. CDR3 nucleotide sequence: TGTGCCAGCAGTTACGCCAGCGAGTATGGCTACACCTTC. This translates into CASSYASEYGYTF.

This clonotype was detected only a few times. The chain couples TRBV14 to TRBJ2-3; 7 nucleotides agree with TRBD1. The ends lost 2 bases at V and 3 bases at J; junction bases unmatched: 5. Germline CDR1 reads SGHDN; CDR2 reads FVKESK. The CDR3 is made up of 15 amino acids. As DNA, the CDR3 is TGTGCCAGCAGCCAATTGACAGGGAAGACAGATACGCAGTATTTT. Its protein is CASSQLTGKTDTQYF. Variable domain in full (rest from reference TRBV14 and TRBJ2-3): EAGVTQFPSHSVIEKGQTVTLRCDPISGHDNLYWYRRVMGKEIKFLLHFVKESKQDESGMPNNRFLAERTGGTYSTLKVQPAELEDSGVYFCASSQLTGKTDTQYFGPGTRLTVL.

The chain employs TRBV3-1 and TRBJ2-3; no firm D call. Trimming removed 3 bases at V and 6 bases at J, with 10 bases between. The CDR3 covers 13 residues. Germline V gene data show CDR1 as LGHDT and CDR2 as YNNKEL (reference sequence). Written as DNA, the CDR3 is TGTGCCAGCAGCCACCCAAAAGGGGATACGCAGTATTTT. Its translation: CASSHPKGDTQYF.

This clonotype has a handful of counts. V and J are TRBV28 and TRBJ2-3; perhaps TRBD1 as D (7 bases). Deletions cut 6 bases from V and 2 bases from J, with 12 bases between. Germline V gene sequence: CDR1 MDHEN, CDR2 SYDVKM. The CDR3 loop spans 14 amino acids. This CDR3 reads CASRRDSSTDTQYF. CDR3 in DNA: TGTGCCAGCAGGCGGGACAGTTCCACAGATACGCAGTATTTT.

This clonotype was counted between two and nine times. The chain recombines TRBV7-2 with TRBJ2-3; TRBD1 agrees at 8 bases. V was pared by 4 bases and J by 4 bases, with 7 bases of the junction left unmatched. The CDR3 runs 15 residues. Germline-derived CDR1 and CDR2 are SGHTA and FQGNSA. CDR3 DNA sequence: TGTGCCAGCAGCTGGGACAGGATTGGATCAGATACGCAGTATTTT. Its protein is CASSWDRIGSDTQYF.

This clonotype was seen more than once but under ten times. The V gene is TRBV12-3 or TRBV12-4, the J gene TRBJ1-4; no definite D call. The CDR3 is 16 amino acids. Trimming stripped 1 base from V and 5 bases from J, with 14 bases between. The chain's CDR3 is CASSLGGSLRNEKLFF. The CDR3 DNA reads as TGTGCCAGCAGTTTAGGTGGCTCACTCCGGAATGAAAAACTGTTTTTT.

This clonotype was counted between two and nine times. CDR3 coding DNA: TGTGCCAGCAGTTTAGGGACTAGCCCACAGGGGGAGACCCAGTACTTC. Encoded protein: CASSLGTSPQGETQYF. The J gene is TRBJ2-5, the V gene TRBV12-3 or TRBV12-4; possibly TRBD2 for D (8 bases). The CDR3 runs 16 residues. V was cut by 1 base and J by 5 bases, with 17 bases left in between.

In this sample, this clonotype turned up a few times. The DNA is left out, because the CDR3 cannot be placed on it with certainty; the CDR3 is given as TCRdb lists it. The chain combines TRBV7-8 with TRBJ1-3; TRBD1, the table's D call, was not compared with the DNA. 14 amino acids form the CDR3, both terminal residues included. Germline loops: CDR1 SGHVS, CDR2 FQNEAQ. CDR3 amino acids: CASILDNSGNTIYF.

This clonotype was recorded a few times. The chain employs TRBV18 and TRBJ2-7; 9 nucleotides line up with TRBD1. Germline V CDR1 and CDR2: KGHSH, LQKENI. The CDR3 length is 15 residues. Trimming took 3 bases from V and 2 from J; bases not matched to a gene: 5. The CDR3 bases are TGTGCCAGCTCACCCGGACAGGGGTGGACCTACGAGCAGTACTTC. Amino acid sequence: CASSPGQGWTYEQYF.

This chain's CDR3 is CSAFRDRGLISEKLFF. In DNA form, the CDR3 reads TGCAGTGCTTTCCGGGACAGGGGGCTTATAAGCGAAAAACTGTTTTTT. The chain carries TRBV20-1 and TRBJ1-4; the match to TRBD1 covers 12 bases. This CDR3 is 16 amino acids long. Germline lookup yields CDR1 DFQATT and CDR2 SNEGSKA (reference sequence). The J segment lost 8 bases and the V segment lost 5 bases, leaving 12 bases of the junction unmatched.

J is TRBJ2-3 and V is TRBV4-2, with TRBD2 identical over 12 bases. This CDR3 has 16 residues. Trimming removed 3 bases from V and 6 bases from J; junction bases left unmatched: 7. CDR1 is LGHNA and CDR2 is YNFKEQ in the germline V gene. The CDR3 loop reads CASSQASGRAGDTQYF. The CDR3 DNA reads TGTGCCAGCAGCCAGGCTAGCGGGAGGGCCGGGGATACGCAGTATTTT.